One sample yielded the 10 T cell receptor beta chains listed below, sequenced in a study of shared clonotypes between healthy human individuals. Sequencing used immunoSEQ multiplex PCR; TCRdb keeps in-frame clones, though not all of them. Of hundreds of thousands of clones listed, over 90% are singletons. Naive CD8 cells lacked CD45RO and underwent positive selection for CCR7, leaving out terminally differentiated effector memory CD45RA+ cells. The source material was naive CD8+ T cells sorted from blood. These receptors were taken from a man under 40 in good health.

The count of this clone is one. The V gene is TRBV28, the J gene TRBJ1-1; D may be TRBD1 (6 bases). Germline assignment: CDR1 MDHEN and CDR2 SYDVKM. Trimming left V 11 bases short and J 4 bases short, with 17 bases between. This CDR3 has 13 amino acids. Written as DNA, the CDR3 is TGTGCCTCAATACCCCGGGGGCGCACTGAAGCTTTCTTT. Amino acid sequence: CASIPRGRTEAFF.

The chain carries TRBV7-2 and TRBJ2-7; D unresolved. The CDR3 has 11 residues. Between the trimmed V and J ends, which lost 4 bases and 4 bases, there was a span of 5 bases. Looked up from germline, CDR1 is SGHTA and CDR2 is FQGNSA. The CDR3 spells CASSWGYEQYF. The CDR3, as DNA: TGTGCCAGCAGCTGGGGTTACGAGCAGTACTTC.

The chain carries TRBV4-1 and TRBJ2-5; D is perhaps TRBD2 (5 bases). There are 15 residues in the CDR3. Germline CDR1 is MGHRA and CDR2 is YSYEKL. The ends were cut back, 1 base at V and 4 bases at J, with 13 bases in the middle. CDR3 DNA: TGCGCCAGCAGCCAAGTTCCGGGGATAGGAGAGACCCAGTACTTC. Its translation: CASSQVPGIGETQYF.

The rearrangement uses TRBV7-9 and TRBJ2-7; 7 bases map to TRBD2. Germline CDR1 SEHNR, CDR2 FQNEAQ (reference sequence). This CDR3 comprises 16 residues. The V gene end was trimmed by 3 bases and the J gene end by 1 base; junction bases not matched to a gene: 9. CDR3 DNA: TGTGCCAGCAGCTTCGACGGGGACTACCATTCCTACGAGCAGTACTTC. This codes for CASSFDGDYHSYEQYF.

The chain employs TRBV5-5 and TRBJ1-1, with D unclear. Germline CDR1 reads SGHKS; CDR2 reads YYEKEE (reference sequence). The V and J ends lost 4 bases and 0 bases respectively, with 7 bases between them. The CDR3 consists of 13 residues. CDR3 in DNA: TGTGCCAGCAGCATAGACCTGAACACTGAAGCTTTCTTT. It is translated as CASSIDLNTEAFF.

The V gene is TRBV28, the J gene TRBJ2-3; D perhaps matches TRBD2 (5 bases). This CDR3 contains 13 residues. The V end was cut by 5 bases, the J end by 5 bases, with 11 bases between. Germline V gene data show CDR1 as MDHEN and CDR2 as SYDVKM. The CDR3 loop reads CASSGFEGDTQYF. In DNA form, the CDR3 reads TGTGCCAGCAGTGGCTTTGAGGGAGATACGCAGTATTTT.

Remarks on this clone: Other DNA sequences in this sample translate to the same CDR3. The chain recombines TRBV27 with TRBJ2-7; tentative D call: TRBD1 (6 bases). The V gene's germline CDR1 is MNHEY and CDR2 SMNVEV (reference sequence). This CDR3 contains 13 residues. Trimming pared 2 bases from V and 3 bases from J, leaving 8 bases between. The CDR3 region is CASSLGQLYEQYF. The DNA of the CDR3 is TGTGCCAGCAGTTTAGGACAGCTCTACGAGCAGTACTTC.

The genes are TRBV12-5 and TRBJ2-2, with D perhaps assigned TRBD1 or TRBD2 (6 bases each). Germline CDR1 reads LGHNT; CDR2 reads FRNRAP. The V end was cut by 8 bases, the J end by 2 bases, with 15 bases between. The length of the CDR3 is 15 residues. The DNA for the CDR3 is TGTGCTAGTCGCGGGGACACCCTAAACACCGGGGAGCTGTTTTTT. Translating it yields CASRGDTLNTGELFF.

The gene calls are TRBV13 and TRBJ2-1, with 7 bases that match TRBD2. This CDR3 has 12 amino acids. V dropped 2 bases and J dropped 10; count of bases not matched to a gene: 2. CDR1 PRHDT and CDR2 FYEKMQ come from the germline V gene (reference sequence). CDR3 sequence (DNA): TGTGCCAGCAGCTTACGCGGGAGAGAGCAGTTCTTC. Protein: CASSLRGREQFF.

The chain employs TRBV18 and TRBJ2-5; D unclear. V lost 5 bases and J lost 3, with 1 base in between. CDR1 KGHSH and CDR2 LQKENI come from the germline V gene. The CDR3 contains 10 residues. CDR3 protein: CASSEETQYF. In nucleotides, the CDR3 is TGTGCCAGCTCAGAAGAGACCCAGTACTTC.